The rows below give T cell receptor beta chains drawn from one sample of a study of T cell repertoires in cytomegalovirus infection. MiXCR, run by TCRdb on the reads, gives a single entry per CDR3 protein. The sample includes about 300,000 distinct CDR3 sequences, about 8.8% of them seen just once. Source material: PBMCs. These receptors all stem from a human donor in good health (CMV status not recorded). Some clones in this sample may be carry-over from other donors' samples. The CDR3 runs from the conserved cysteine through the conserved F or W. The D gene is left open where the match is weak. Some rows mark clone size as missing; the rest say once, few, many or name a class of expanded clone.

J gene | V gene | D gene | clone size | CDR3 protein | CDR3 DNA
TRBJ1-1 | TRBV25-1 | TRBD1 | many | CASSVQGGGSTEAFF | TGTGCCAGCAGTGTACAGGGGGGGGGTTCCACTGAAGCTTTCTTT
TRBJ1-1 | TRBV4-1 | TRBD1 | . | CASSPGTGGWNTEAFF | TGCGCCAGCAGCCCCGGGACAGGGGGCTGGAACACTGAAGCTTTCTTT
TRBJ1-1 | TRBV11-3 | . | many | CASSPASSTEAFF | TGTGCCAGCAGCCCCGCATCGTCCACTGAAGCTTTCTTT
TRBJ1-1 | TRBV11-3 | . | many | CASSLDSGGGKEAFF | TGTGCCAGCAGCTTAGATTCGGGAGGGGGAAAGGAAGCTTTCTTT
TRBJ1-2 | TRBV28 | . | many | CASSLTRGTFYGYTF | TGTGCCAGCAGTTTAACCCGGGGGACCTTCTATGGCTACACCTTC
TRBJ2-2 | TRBV6-2/TRBV6-3 | . | many | CASREGRYTGELFF | TGTGCCAGCAGGGAGGGACGTTACACCGGGGAGCTGTTTTTT
TRBJ2-2 | TRBV19 | TRBD2 | many | CASSILAGGPRTGELFF | TGTGCCAGTAGTATCCTAGCGGGGGGGCCGCGTACCGGGGAGCTGTTTTTT
TRBJ1-1 | TRBV2 | . | . | CASSEHRTAEAFF | TGTGCCAGCAGTGAACACCGGACAGCTGAAGCTTTCTTT
TRBJ1-2 | TRBV28 | . | many | CASSQGGLGYTF | TGTGCCAGCAGTCAAGGGGGACTCGGCTACACCTTC
TRBJ1-1 | TRBV6-1 | . | many | CASNMGLGDTEAFF | TGTGCCAGCAATATGGGCCTAGGGGACACTGAAGCTTTCTTT
TRBJ1-1 | TRBV19 | . | many | CACRKGEVNTEAFF | TGTGCCTGTCGAAAGGGCGAAGTGAACACTGAAGCTTTCTTT
TRBJ2-1 | TRBV2 | TRBD2 | . | CASSGERGGLGNEQFF | TGTGCCAGCAGTGGGGAGCGGGGGGGCCTCGGCAATGAGCAGTTCTTC
TRBJ1-6 | TRBV7-2 | TRBD1 | many | CASRTDRGGNSPLHF | TGTGCCAGCAGAACGGACAGGGGTGGTAATTCACCCCTCCACTTT
TRBJ1-1 | TRBV7-1 | TRBD1 | . | CASKGTVNTKAFF | TGTGCCAGCAAGGGGACAGTGAACACTAAAGCTTTCTTT
TRBJ2-5 | TRBV7-8 | TRBD2 | many | CASSLVQVAGFQETQYF | TGTGCCAGCAGCTTAGTTCAAGTAGCGGGGTTTCAAGAGACCCAGTACTTC
TRBJ2-1 | TRBV6-2/TRBV6-3 | . | many | CASSPRTGYNEQFF | TGTGCCAGCAGTCCCCGCACGGGCTACAATGAGCAGTTCTTC
TRBJ2-3 | TRBV6-2/TRBV6-3 | . | few | CASRRADQNTQYF | TGTGCCTCCCGGAGGGCTGACCAGAATACGCAGTATTTT
TRBJ2-5 | TRBV5-1 | TRBD2 | few | CASSLVQRGRRLQETQYF | TGCGCCAGCAGCTTGGTACAGCGGGGAAGGAGGCTCCAAGAGACCCAGTACTTC
TRBJ2-6 | TRBV12-3/TRBV12-4 | . | many | CASRAGANVLTF | TGTGCCAGCAGGGCGGGGGCCAACGTCCTGACTTTC
TRBJ2-3 | TRBV7-9 | . | many | CASSFSSAFTDTQYF | TGTGCCAGCAGCTTCTCCAGCGCCTTCACAGATACGCAGTATTTT
TRBJ1-2 | TRBV28 | TRBD1 | many | CASSLLTGPYGYTF | TGTGCCAGCAGCCTATTGACAGGGCCCTATGGCTACACCTTC
TRBJ1-6 | TRBV25-1 | . | many | CASRRGDSIMSSYNSPLHF | TGTGCCAGCAGGCGAGGTGACAGCATCATGAGCTCCTATAATTCACCCCTCCACTTT
TRBJ2-1 | TRBV11-3 | . | many | CASSLRTQGEQFF | TGTGCCAGCAGCCTCCGGACACAGGGTGAGCAGTTCTTC
TRBJ1-1 | TRBV19 | . | many | CASSPSLGRSEAFF | TGTGCCAGTAGTCCCTCCTTAGGGAGGTCTGAAGCTTTCTTT